What follows are 23 T cell receptor beta chains derived from one specimen sequenced in a study of T cell responses to AZD1222 COVID-19 vaccine (dated by TCRdb to the early 2020s). The library was prepared using the immunoSEQ multiplex PCR assay. The clones in this table, taken by TCRdb from immuneACCESS, are in-frame only. Not every clone is retained; where verified, under half of the shortfall comes from an unresolved V gene, and the cause of the rest is unknown. The sample contains 150,000 or so clones, around 90% of them found a single time. The leading ten clones occupy around 3.1% of the sample. In light of the paper, this sample's time point label describes: baseline before first vaccination. The material was peripheral blood, obtained on day 0 of AZD1222 vaccination. The source of these receptors is an adult in good health.

This clone occurred once. This CDR3 is CASSQDSGTGGQPQHF. As DNA, the CDR3 is TGTGCCAGCAGCCAAGATTCGGGGACAGGGGGTCAGCCCCAGCATTTT. The rearrangement joins TRBV3-1 (or the pseudogene TRBV3-2) to TRBJ1-5, with 11 bases lining up with TRBD1. The CDR3 spans 16 residues. V shed 0 bases, J shed 6 bases, and the junction held 4 bases outside the gene matches. Germline V CDR1 and CDR2: LGHDT, YNNKEL (reference sequence).

As DNA, the CDR3 is TGTGCCAGTAGTGACCTCGCGGGGTACGAGCAGTACTTC. Translation gives CASSDLAGYEQYF. The rearrangement joins TRBV19 to TRBJ2-7, with D perhaps TRBD2 (6 bases). Germline CDR1 LNHDA, CDR2 SQIVND (reference sequence). Trimming stripped 5 bases from V and 4 bases from J, with 12 bases between. The CDR3 runs to 13 residues.

This chain uses TRBV12-2 with TRBJ1-2; the table gives TRBD1 as D, unverified against the DNA. TRBV12-2 is an annotated pseudogene. This CDR3 comprises 13 residues. In DNA, the CDR3 is TGTGCAAGTCGCCAAAAGGGGCCGAGCGGCTACACCTTC. This gives the protein CASRQKGPSGYTF.

The chain carries TRBV15 and TRBJ2-5, with D uncertain. Germline CDR1 reads LNHNV; CDR2 reads YYDKDF (reference sequence). V gave up 1 base and J gave up 7 bases, with 13 bases separating them. The CDR3 covers 14 residues. CDR3 coding DNA: TGTGCCACCAGCAGAGGAGGTCCCGTTCCGACCCAGTACTTC. Translation gives CATSRGGPVPTQYF. Full variable domain (remainder filled in from reference TRBV15 and TRBJ2-5): DAMVIQNPRYQVTQFGKPVTLSCSQTLNHNVMYWYQQKSSQAPKLLFHYYDKDFNNEADTPDNFQSRRPNTSFCFLDIRSPGLGDTAMYLCATSRGGPVPTQYFGPGTRLLVL.

V is TRBV10-1 and J is TRBJ2-7, with D tentatively TRBD1 (6 bases). The CDR3 is made up of 13 amino acids. The germline V gene has CDR1 WNHNN and CDR2 SYGVQD (reference sequence). The V end lost 6 bases, the J end lost 3 bases, and 12 bases lay between the germline ends. The CDR3 nucleotides are TGCGCCAGCAGCTTCCGGGACAACTACGAGCAGTACTTC. Its translation: CASSFRDNYEQYF.

There are a few counts of this clone. This chain uses TRBV7-8 with TRBJ1-4; no definite D call. V lost 3 bases and J lost 8, with 13 bases in between. CDR3 length: 14 amino acids. CDR1 SGHVS and CDR2 FQNEAQ come from the germline V gene. CDR3 amino acids: CASSFDFAGEKLFF. The CDR3 coding sequence is TGTGCCAGCAGCTTCGACTTCGCCGGCGAAAAACTGTTTTTT. The variable domain in full, completed from reference TRBV7-8 and TRBJ1-4, reads GAGVSQSPRYKVAKRGQDVALRCDPISGHVSLFWYQQALGQGPEFLTYFQNEAQLDKSGLPSDRFFAERPEGSVSTLKIQRTQQEDSAVYLCASSFDFAGEKLFFGSGTQLSVL.

The chain is built from TRBV11-2 and TRBJ2-7; no reliable D call. The CDR3 spans 14 residues. Germline lookup yields CDR1 SGHAT and CDR2 FQNNGV. V gave up 0 bases and J gave up 0 bases, with 6 bases separating them. Here the CDR3 DNA reads TGTGCCAGCAGCTTAGATCAAGGCTCCTACGAGCAGTACTTC. Translating gives CASSLDQGSYEQYF.

This rearrangement joins TRBV7-9 to TRBJ1-2; maybe TRBD1 (5 bases). The CDR3 contains 13 residues. Germline V lookup: CDR1 SEHNR, CDR2 FQNEAQ (reference sequence). V shed 4 bases and J shed 7 bases, with 13 bases lying between them. CDR3 sequence reads: CASSWAGTGGYTF. In DNA form, the CDR3 reads TGTGCCAGCAGCTGGGCCGGGACGGGTGGCTACACCTTC.

The chain recombines TRBV4-3 with TRBJ2-7; the D gene is possibly TRBD1 (6 bases). This CDR3 is 16 amino acids long. CDR1 LGHNA and CDR2 YSLEER come from the germline V gene. Deletions cut 1 base from V and 3 bases from J, with 16 bases between. CDR3 coding DNA: TGCGCCAGCAGCCAAGTGGCACAGGGTACTGGCTACGAGCAGTACTTC. Translated: CASSQVAQGTGYEQYF.

This chain links TRBV9 with TRBJ1-3; no clear D gene. CDR3 size: 12 residues. V lost 1 base and J 3 bases, leaving 2 bases between the germline ends. Germline lookup yields CDR1 SGDLS and CDR2 YYNGEE. This CDR3 reads CASSVSGNTIYF. The CDR3 nucleotides read TGTGCCAGCAGCGTAAGTGGAAACACCATATATTTT.

This chain links TRBV6-5 with TRBJ2-1; 9 nucleotides align to TRBD1. This CDR3 comprises 15 residues. V dropped 6 bases and J dropped 0; count of bases not matched to a gene: 3. Per the germline V gene, CDR1 is MNHEY and CDR2 is SVGAGI. The CDR3 region is CASRGTGSSYNEQFF. CDR3 DNA: TGTGCCAGCAGAGGGACAGGGAGCTCCTACAATGAGCAGTTCTTC.

This chain connects TRBV29-1 to TRBJ2-2; tentative D call: TRBD2 (5 bases). Germline values: CDR1 SQVTM, CDR2 ANQGSEA. The CDR3 loop spans 12 amino acids. In DNA, the CDR3 is TGCAGTTCCCGGGAATACACCGGGGAGCTGTTTTTT. Amino acid sequence: CSSREYTGELFF.

This chain connects TRBV14 to TRBJ2-1; D remains ambiguous. This CDR3 is 11 amino acids long. Trimming removed 4 bases at V and 6 bases at J, with 4 bases between. Per the germline V gene, CDR1 is SGHDN and CDR2 is FVKESK. The CDR3 reads CASSLFNEQFF. CDR3 nucleotides: TGTGCCAGCAGCCTGTTCAATGAGCAGTTCTTC.

V gene TRBV3-1 (or the pseudogene TRBV3-2) combines with J gene TRBJ1-6, with 10 bases aligning to TRBD1. The CDR3 is made up of 13 amino acids. Per the germline V gene, CDR1 is LGHDT and CDR2 is YNNKEL (reference sequence). The DNA for the CDR3 is TGTGGCGCGGGACAGGGGCCTAATTCACCCCTCCACTTT. This sequence encodes CGAGQGPNSPLHF.

The chain is built from TRBV6-6 and TRBJ2-5; D may be TRBD1 (6 bases). The CDR3 runs to 13 residues. CDR1 is MNHNY, CDR2 SVGAGI, per germline (reference sequence). V was trimmed by 5 bases and J by 5 bases, leaving 12 bases between them. The chain's CDR3 is CASSPDSEETQYF. The CDR3 coding sequence is TGTGCCAGCAGTCCGGACAGTGAGGAGACCCAGTACTTC.

The chain couples TRBV7-9 to TRBJ1-4; the D is unclear. With 6 bases removed from V and 8 bases from J, the gap between germline ends came to 13 bases. In germline, CDR1 is SEHNR, CDR2 FQNEAQ (reference sequence). This CDR3 spans 13 amino acids. The CDR3 DNA follows: TGTGCCAGCAGTCTGGTCGCGGGGGAAAAACTGTTTTTT. It codes for CASSLVAGEKLFF.

The V call is TRBV5-4, the J call TRBJ2-2; 8 nucleotides agree with TRBD1. This CDR3 region has 16 residues. Trimming at V came to 5 bases and at J to 6 bases, leaving 12 bases not matched to a gene. Per the germline V gene, CDR1 is SGHNT and CDR2 is YYREEE (reference sequence). CDR3 region: CASSPTPDRAPGELFF. The CDR3 coding sequence is TGTGCCAGCAGTCCAACCCCGGACAGGGCCCCCGGGGAGCTGTTTTTT.

This rearrangement joins TRBV7-2 to TRBJ1-2, with D maybe TRBD1 (5 bases). The CDR3 runs 15 residues. Germline V gene sequence: CDR1 SGHTA, CDR2 FQGNSA. The V end was cut by 5 bases, the J end by 2 bases, with 15 bases between. The CDR3 DNA sequence: TGTGCCAGCAGCCCTGACAGTGCTGGGAACTATGGCTACACCTTC. Residues: CASSPDSAGNYGYTF.

V usage is TRBV27 and J usage is TRBJ1-6; no firm D call. The CDR3 loop spans 15 amino acids. The germline gives CDR1 MNHEY, CDR2 SMNVEV (reference sequence). V was shortened by 2 bases and J by 6 bases, with 11 bases between the two germline ends. The CDR3 loop is CASSLGATPNSPLHF. Here the CDR3 DNA reads TGTGCCAGCAGTTTAGGAGCTACCCCTAATTCACCCCTCCACTTT.

This clone has only one observation. This chain links TRBV7-2 with TRBJ1-1; D uncertain. The CDR3 covers 14 residues. Germline assignment: CDR1 SGHTA and CDR2 FQGNSA. V was pared by 8 bases and J by 0 bases, with 13 bases between. CDR3 bases: TGTGCCAGCGATCAAGTCGGGATGAACACTGAAGCTTTCTTT. It yields the protein CASDQVGMNTEAFF.

The chain links TRBV6-6 to TRBJ2-3; D may be TRBD1 or TRBD2 (5 bases each). From germline, CDR1 is MNHNY and CDR2 SVGAGI (reference sequence). With 6 bases removed from V and 1 base from J, the gap between germline ends came to 14 bases. The CDR3 sequence is 15 residues long. For the CDR3, the DNA is TGTGCCAGCAGCCTCGGTGGGGGTCGCACAGATACGCAGTATTTT. As protein: CASSLGGGRTDTQYF.

The V and J genes are TRBV19 and TRBJ1-6, with TRBD1 as a possible D gene (5 bases). Trimming took 4 bases from V and 5 from J, leaving 6 bases between them. Looked up from germline, CDR1 is LNHDA and CDR2 is SQIVND (reference sequence). The CDR3 length is 13 residues. Written as DNA, the CDR3 is TGTGCCAGTAGTAAACAGGATAATTCACCCCTCCACTTT. Translated, it gives CASSKQDNSPLHF.

This chain links TRBV11-2 with TRBJ2-7; TRBD1 matches 10 bases. The V gene's germline CDR1 is SGHAT and CDR2 FQNNGV. The CDR3 contains 16 residues. J gave up 4 bases and V 2 bases, and 8 bases lay outside the gene matches. The CDR3 here is CASSLPPGQGRYEQYF. The CDR3 bases are TGTGCCAGCAGCTTACCCCCGGGACAGGGGAGGTACGAGCAGTACTTC. Full variable domain (rest looked up from reference TRBV11-2 and TRBJ2-7): EAGVAQSPRYKIIEKRQSVAFWCNPISGHATLYWYQQILGQGPKLLIQFQNNGVVDDSQLPKDRFSAERLKGVDSTLKIQPAKLEDSAVYLCASSLPPGQGRYEQYFGPGTRLTVT.